The clone carrying this T cell receptor beta chain was detected many times. The target antigen is unknown. The sample originates from a study of T cells in Graves' hyperthyroidism and ophthalmopathy. Researchers took RNA transcripts and amplified the TCR beta CDR3 regions from them. TCR CDR3 regions were first amplified by RT-PCR with HTBI primers. TCRdb passed the multiplex PCR reads through MiXCR, listing each CDR3 protein once. The table has 300,000 to 450,000 distinct CDR3 sequences, less than 20% seen once. Overall study findings and caveats: Most clonotypes expanded in thyroid above 0.001 were likewise present in blood. Ophthalmopathy was model-predicted a median roughly 6.3 months pre-onset.

Sequencing was carried out using blood. The TCR comes from a woman in her 40s with Graves' ophthalmopathy.

CDR3: CSVAGLAGGYEQYF. CDR3 in DNA: TGCAGCGTTGCCGGACTAGCGGGAGGCTACGAGCAGTACTTC. This rearrangement joins TRBV29-1 to TRBJ2-7; 14 nucleotides line up with TRBD2. The germline V gene has CDR1 SQVTM and CDR2 ANQGSEA. The CDR3 spans 14 residues. V lost 4 bases to trimming and J lost 3 bases; unmatched junction nucleotides: 2.